The sequence of this TCR beta chain was determined in a study of shared clonotypes between healthy human individuals. Overall study results and limits: What naive subsets generally showed was a larger estimated richness than memory subsets showed. Between a handful of donors, naive CD4 clonotypes were shared at a level of around 4.9%. Non-shared clonotypes displayed generation probabilities falling below those of clonotypes present in all four donors.

As to this clone: The target antigen is unknown.

Germline CDR1 and CDR2: MNHEY and SVGAGI. The CDR3 has 13 residues. The ends were cut back, 6 bases at V and 8 bases at J, with 14 bases in the middle. Replicate PCRs for sorted subsets used approximately 190 ng DNA; this equaled 25,000 to 35,000 T cell genomes. Assay: immunoSEQ multiplex PCR; the TCRdb copy retains only in-frame clones and omits some. The sample shows about 2 million clones, roughly 95% of them seen only once. Sequenced input: naive CD4+ T cells sorted from blood. Subset defined: CD45RA+ positively selected. The rearrangement joins TRBV6-5 to TRBJ2-1; D remains unclear. This sequence was found in a man aged 18 to 35 in good health. CDR3 region: CASSPSFLDEQFF. DNA of the CDR3: TGTGCCAGCAGCCCTTCGTTCCTGGATGAGCAGTTCTTC.